This TCR beta chain was identified in a study of T-cell reconstitution after alpha-beta-depleted transplantation in children. Study conclusions and caveats: Counts and diversity of T cells one year after transplant came mostly from newly produced T cells.

Construction of the TCRbeta library involved unique molecular identifiers. Each CDR3 protein is one row after TCRdb ran MiXCR on the PCR reads. The top ten hold around 15% of the sample, which has more than 400,000 distinct CDR3 sequences, 10% to 12% seen once. In its sample, this clonotype was seen a few times. Its antigen is not identified. Trimming left V 7 bases short and J 2 bases short, with 12 bases between. The CDR3 has 14 residues. Germline assignment: CDR1 MNHEY and CDR2 SVGEGT. Sequenced here: PBMCs, mostly from graft donor cells, sampled 180 days after TCRalphabeta/CD19-depleted stem cell transplant. This clonotype was obtained from a female patient aged 2-9 years who had a stem cell transplant for aplastic anemia, so the T cells may come from the graft donor. This rearrangement joins TRBV6-2 or TRBV6-3 to TRBJ1-5; D remains unclear. The CDR3 sequence: CASIDPGGNQPQHF. The CDR3 coding sequence is TGTGCCAGCATCGACCCCGGCGGCAATCAGCCCCAGCATTTT.